This T cell receptor (beta chain) was found in a study of blood T cells in healthy people across ages. The germline V gene encodes CDR1 SEHNR and CDR2 FQNEAQ (reference sequence). CDR3 length: 14 amino acids. Trimming pared 6 bases from V and 8 bases from J, leaving 16 bases between. Then a second PCR, running roughly 6 to 11 cycles, was carried out with a sample-barcoded 5' primer and a J-beta primer mix. TCRdb passed the 5' RACE reads through MiXCR, listing each CDR3 protein once. The sample lists fewer than 2,000,000 distinct CDR3 sequences, about 39% occurring once. Samples had at least 7 million PBMCs isolated from them.

This TCR came from a human donor in good health. J is TRBJ2-2 and V is TRBV7-9; D unclear. The sequencing sample was made of blood. CDR3: CASSSLSTTGELFF. CDR3 nucleotide sequence: TGTGCCAGCAGTTCACTCTCTACTACAGGGGAGCTGTTTTTT.